This passage covers 26 T cell receptor beta chains from one sample sequenced in a study of shared clonotypes between healthy human individuals (TCRdb year 2020). Receptor libraries were prepared by the immunoSEQ multiplex PCR assay. TCRdb holds this immuneACCESS table with in-frame rearrangements only. Some clones are missing; in checked studies, unresolved V genes explain under half, and the rest has no known cause. This sample holds roughly 720,000 clones; about nine tenths were observed only once. The top ten clonotypes cover roughly 36% of the sample. The sequencing sample was made of memory CD8+ T cells from PBMCs. In the paper's terms, the cell subset or site label means: CD45RO+ cells pooled with CCR7-negative TemRA cells. The receptors shown here come from a man between 18 and 29 years old in good health. Some clones in this sample may be carry-over from other donors' samples.

Only a few counts were recorded for this clone. In nucleotides, the CDR3 is TGTGCCTGGAGTGCCGGGACAGGAATAACTGAAGCTTTCTTT. The encoded protein is CAWSAGTGITEAFF. The chain uses TRBV30 and TRBJ1-1, with 8 nucleotides matching TRBD1. The length of the CDR3 is 14 residues. The V segment lost 1 base and the J segment 5 bases; nucleotides outside the gene matches: 6. Germline assignment: CDR1 GTSNPN and CDR2 SVGIG (reference sequence). The whole variable domain, remainder taken from reference TRBV30 and TRBJ1-1, is SQTIHQWPATLVQPVGSPLSLECTVEGTSNPNLYWYRQAAGRGLQLLFYSVGIGQISSEVPQNLSASRPQDRQFILSSKKLLLSDSGFYLCAWSAGTGITEAFFGQGTRLTVV.

The chain couples TRBV28 to TRBJ2-1; tentative D call: TRBD1 (5 bases). The CDR3 extends over 14 amino acids. Germline V gene lookup returns CDR1 MDHEN and CDR2 SYDVKM. V gave up 5 bases and J gave up 7 bases, with 15 bases separating them. CDR3 sequence: CASSPEDTVNEQFF. The CDR3, as DNA: TGTGCCAGCAGTCCCGAGGACACCGTAAATGAGCAGTTCTTC.

About this clone: Within the sample, other DNA sequences also encode this same CDR3. V is TRBV9 and J is TRBJ1-2, with no clear D. The CDR3 contains 17 residues. The germline V gene encodes CDR1 SGDLS and CDR2 YYNGEE. V lost 4 bases to trimming and J lost 5 bases, with 24 bases between them. CDR3 protein: CASSHPSLFPREYGYTF. CDR3 sequence (DNA): TGTGCCAGCAGCCATCCGTCATTATTTCCGAGGGAGTATGGCTACACCTTC. The whole variable domain, remainder taken from reference TRBV9 and TRBJ1-2, is DSGVTQTPKHLITATGQRVTLRCSPRSGDLSVYWYQQSLDQGLQFLIQYYNGEERAKGNILERFSAQQFPDLHSELNLSSLELGDSALYFCASSHPSLFPREYGYTFGSGTRLTVV.

The chain joins TRBV28 to TRBJ2-1; 13 bases line up with TRBD2. From germline, CDR1 is MDHEN and CDR2 SYDVKM. Trimming cost V 0 bases and J 6 bases; bases outside gene matches: 8. The CDR3 length is 18 residues. CDR3 in amino acids: CASSLWVGLAGSGNEQFF. CDR3 bases: TGTGCCAGCAGTTTATGGGTGGGACTAGCGGGATCCGGCAATGAGCAGTTCTTC.

The chain recombines TRBV15 with TRBJ2-7, with TRBD2 identical over 13 bases. CDR3 size: 15 residues. Germline CDR1 and CDR2: LNHNV and YYDKDF (reference sequence). V was clipped by 5 bases and J by 3 bases; unmatched bases: 4. The CDR3 region is CATSGGTSGIYEQYF. DNA for the CDR3: TGTGCCACCAGCGGCGGGACTAGCGGGATCTACGAGCAGTACTTC. The whole variable domain, remainder taken from reference TRBV15 and TRBJ2-7, is DAMVIQNPRYQVTQFGKPVTLSCSQTLNHNVMYWYQQKSSQAPKLLFHYYDKDFNNEADTPDNFQSRRPNTSFCFLDIRSPGLGDTAMYLCATSGGTSGIYEQYFGPGTRLTVT.

This clone was detected ten times or more. V is TRBV19 and J is TRBJ2-1; 13 positions match TRBD2. There are 16 residues in the CDR3. Looked up from germline, CDR1 is LNHDA and CDR2 is SQIVND (reference sequence). J lost 6 bases, V lost 5 bases, and 7 bases had no gene match. The DNA for the CDR3 is TGTGCCAGTAGTGATAGGACTAGCGGGAGTTCCAATGAGCAGTTCTTC. This gives the protein CASSDRTSGSSNEQFF.

This chain connects TRBV28 to TRBJ2-1; TRBD2 aligns across 13 bases. V lost 3 bases to trimming and J lost 0 bases; unmatched junction nucleotides: 8. This CDR3 spans 19 amino acids. Per germline, CDR1 MDHEN and CDR2 SYDVKM. The CDR3 coding sequence is TGTGCCAGCAGTTTTGGCGGACTAGCGGGAGTGGGCTCCTACAATGAGCAGTTCTTC. It yields the protein CASSFGGLAGVGSYNEQFF.

The chain uses TRBV27 and TRBJ2-3; 7 nucleotides agree with TRBD1. Losses at the gene ends were 8 bases for V and 0 bases for J; bases not matched to a gene: 5. Germline-derived CDR1 and CDR2 are MNHEY and SMNVEV (reference sequence). The CDR3 runs 14 residues. The CDR3 here is CASGLTGSTDTQYF. The CDR3 coding sequence is TGTGCCAGCGGGCTGACAGGGAGCACAGATACGCAGTATTTT.

Points on this clone: It is likely a read error, because the conserved phenylalanine at the end of the CDR3 is missing. It is unclear where the CDR3 begins or ends on the DNA, so no DNA is shown, and the CDR3 is as TCRdb lists it. The chain links TRBV28 to TRBJ2-7; TRBD1, the D gene given by the table, was not confirmed from the DNA. A total of 9 residues make up the CDR3, ends included. Germline V gene sequence: CDR1 MDHEN, CDR2 SYDVKM. The CDR3 is CASSDRAPS.

The genes are TRBV19 and TRBJ2-3; D possibly matches TRBD1 or TRBD2 (5 bases each). The germline V gene encodes CDR1 LNHDA and CDR2 SQIVND (reference sequence). The CDR3 consists of 14 residues. V lost 5 bases to trimming and J lost 3 bases, with 12 bases between them. Here the CDR3 DNA reads TGTGCCAGTAGTGATCCGGGGCTAACAGATACGCAGTATTTT. It is translated as CASSDPGLTDTQYF.

This chain uses TRBV15 with TRBJ1-5, with unresolved D. This CDR3 comprises 15 residues. The V gene lost 5 bases and the J gene lost 7 bases, with 18 bases spanning the gap. Germline values: CDR1 LNHNV, CDR2 YYDKDF (reference sequence). DNA of the CDR3: TGTGCCACCAGCGGATGGGAGAGAGCTGGACAGCCCCAGCATTTT. Its translation is CATSGWERAGQPQHF. The full variable domain, rest sourced from reference TRBV15 and TRBJ1-5, is DAMVIQNPRYQVTQFGKPVTLSCSQTLNHNVMYWYQQKSSQAPKLLFHYYDKDFNNEADTPDNFQSRRPNTSFCFLDIRSPGLGDTAMYLCATSGWERAGQPQHFGDGTRLSIL.

DNA for the CDR3: TGTGCCAGCACCCTCTCAGGGGTTCCCTACCACGAGCAGTACTTC. It specifies CASTLSGVPYHEQYF. This sequence joins TRBV5-8 and TRBJ2-7; weak D call: TRBD1 (6 bases). Germline CDR1 reads SGHTS; CDR2 reads YDEGEE. The V end lost 6 bases, the J end lost 5 bases, and 21 bases lay between the germline ends. The CDR3 has 15 residues.

The CDR3 sequence: CASSSSVLVVNTEAFF. DNA of the CDR3: TGTGCCAGCAGTTCATCGGTATTGGTAGTGAACACTGAAGCTTTCTTT. The rearrangement uses TRBV25-1 and TRBJ1-1, with D unclear. CDR3 length: 16 amino acids. Germline V gives CDR1 MGHDK, CDR2 SYGVNS. With 5 bases removed from V and 0 bases from J, the gap between germline ends came to 16 bases.

The chain carries TRBV9 and TRBJ2-2; D is undetermined. V was clipped by 0 bases and J by 4 bases, with 16 bases between them. The CDR3 is made up of 17 amino acids. The germline gives CDR1 SGDLS, CDR2 YYNGEE. The CDR3 DNA sequence: TGTGCCAGCAGCGTAGCGGCTCGCGCTGCTGGCACCGGGGAGCTGTTTTTT. Amino acids: CASSVAARAAGTGELFF. Full variable domain (rest looked up from reference TRBV9 and TRBJ2-2): DSGVTQTPKHLITATGQRVTLRCSPRSGDLSVYWYQQSLDQGLQFLIQYYNGEERAKGNILERFSAQQFPDLHSELNLSSLELGDSALYFCASSVAARAAGTGELFFGEGSRLTVL.

The rearrangement joins TRBV11-2 to TRBJ2-3, with TRBD2 as a possible D gene (7 bases). With 7 bases removed from V and 2 bases from J, the gap between germline ends came to 22 bases. The V gene's germline CDR1 is SGHAT and CDR2 FQNNGV. This CDR3 has 17 residues. The CDR3 DNA follows: TGTGCCAGCAATAATCCCCGAGGGGGGGTGTCCACAGATACGCAGTATTTT. Translated: CASNNPRGGVSTDTQYF. The variable domain in full, with the rest retrieved from reference TRBV11-2 and TRBJ2-3, is EAGVAQSPRYKIIEKRQSVAFWCNPISGHATLYWYQQILGQGPKLLIQFQNNGVVDDSQLPKDRFSAERLKGVDSTLKIQPAKLEDSAVYLCASNNPRGGVSTDTQYFGPGTRLTVL.

The chain is built from TRBV2 and TRBJ2-3, with 7 bases identical to TRBD2. Germline loops: CDR1 SNHLY, CDR2 FYNNEI. The CDR3 covers 15 residues. Losses at the gene ends were 5 bases for V and 2 bases for J; bases not matched to a gene: 7. This chain's CDR3 is CASSLGLTNTDTQYF. The CDR3 coding sequence is TGTGCCAGCAGTCTGGGACTAACAAACACAGATACGCAGTATTTT.

The rearrangement links TRBV28 to TRBJ2-1; D possibly uses TRBD1 or TRBD2 (5 bases each). CDR3 length: 13 amino acids. Looked up from germline, CDR1 is MDHEN and CDR2 is SYDVKM. Trimming cost V 3 bases and J 8 bases, with 11 bases left between them. CDR3 DNA sequence: TGTGCCAGCAGTTTCCTCCAGGGACATGAGCAGTTCTTC. Encoded protein: CASSFLQGHEQFF.

V is TRBV5-5 and J is TRBJ1-4; a weak D match, TRBD1 (5 bases). The CDR3 runs 11 residues. Between the trimmed V and J ends, which lost 7 bases and 15 bases, there was a span of 16 bases. CDR1 is SGHKS, CDR2 YYEKEE, per germline (reference sequence). CDR3 in amino acids: CASDSRGTMFF. In DNA form, the CDR3 reads TGTGCCAGCGACTCACGCGGGACTATGTTTTTT.

V usage is TRBV5-1 and J usage is TRBJ1-4, with TRBD1 as a possible D gene (5 bases). Looked up from germline, CDR1 is SGHRS and CDR2 is YFSETQ. The CDR3 is made up of 15 amino acids. Trimming left V 3 bases short and J 5 bases short, with 14 bases between. The CDR3 bases are TGCGCCAGCAGCTCGGGATTGACAGAGAATGAAAAACTGTTTTTT. Translated: CASSSGLTENEKLFF.

V is TRBV13 and J is TRBJ2-7, with TRBD2 matching 10 bases. The CDR3 loop spans 19 amino acids. CDR1 is PRHDT and CDR2 is FYEKMQ in the germline V gene (reference sequence). After removal of 4 bases from V and 2 bases from J, the junction contained 17 bases not matched to a gene. For the CDR3, the DNA is TGTGCCAGCAGCTCCCCTTGGGCTAGCGGGAGCGTGGGCCCCTACGAGCAGTACTTC. Translating it yields CASSSPWASGSVGPYEQYF.

This clone is a singleton in its sample. This chain uses TRBV5-1 with TRBJ2-7; 7 nucleotides line up with TRBD1. This CDR3 region has 16 residues. The V segment lost 0 bases and the J segment 4 bases; nucleotides outside the gene matches: 10. The germline CDR1 and CDR2 sequences are SGHRS and YFSETQ. The CDR3 loop is CASSLAMLGQAYEQYF. The DNA of the CDR3 is TGCGCCAGCAGCTTGGCTATGCTCGGACAGGCTTACGAGCAGTACTTC.

This clone showed up just once. The chain recombines TRBV28 with TRBJ2-1; tentative D call: TRBD2 (5 bases). The CDR3 runs to 12 residues. V shed 7 bases and J shed 9 bases, with 13 bases lying between them. Per germline, CDR1 MDHEN and CDR2 SYDVKM. DNA for the CDR3: TGTGCCAGCACGCGGGCAGTAGGTGAGCAGTTCTTC. Its translation is CASTRAVGEQFF. Supplemented by reference TRBV28 and TRBJ2-1, the full variable domain reads DVKVTQSSRYLVKRTGEKVFLECVQDMDHENMFWYRQDPGLGLRLIYFSYDVKMKEKGDIPEGYSVSREKKERFSLILESASTNQTSMYLCASTRAVGEQFFGPGTRLTVL.

This clone was observed a single time. This chain links TRBV2 with TRBJ2-1; D is unclear. Germline-derived CDR1 and CDR2 are SNHLY and FYNNEI. The CDR3 consists of 11 residues. V dropped 3 bases and J dropped 3 bases, with 0 bases sitting between them. CDR3 residues: CASSDYNEQFF. The CDR3 DNA follows: TGTGCCAGCAGTGACTACAATGAGCAGTTCTTC. Variable domain in full (rest from reference TRBV2 and TRBJ2-1): EPEVTQTPSHQVTQMGQEVILRCVPISNHLYFYWYRQILGQKVEFLVSFYNNEISEKSEIFDDQFSVERPDGSNFTLKIRSTKLEDSAMYFCASSDYNEQFFGPGTRLTVL.

J is TRBJ1-2 and V is TRBV7-9, with 7 bases identical to TRBD1. CDR1 and CDR2 from the germline V gene are SEHNR and FQNEAQ (reference sequence). The CDR3 runs to 16 residues. V lost 2 bases to trimming and J lost 5 bases; unmatched junction nucleotides: 11. The CDR3 nucleotides are TGTGCCAGCAGCTTAAACCCGGGACAGTTAACTTATGGCTACACCTTC. This sequence encodes CASSLNPGQLTYGYTF. Filled out from reference TRBV7-9 and TRBJ1-2, the complete variable domain reads DTGVSQNPRHKITKRGQNVTFRCDPISEHNRLYWYRQTLGQGPEFLTYFQNEAQLEKSRLLSDRFSAERPKGSFSTLEIQRTEQGDSAMYLCASSLNPGQLTYGYTFGSGTRLTVV.

This clone was seen only once. CDR3 nucleotide sequence: TGTGCCAGTAAGTTCGGTTCTGGGGCCAACGTCCTGACTTTC. Its translation is CASKFGSGANVLTF. The gene calls are TRBV27 and TRBJ2-6; unclear D gene. V lost 9 bases, J lost 1 base, and 10 bases lay in between. The CDR3 extends over 14 amino acids. CDR1 is MNHEY and CDR2 is SMNVEV in the germline V gene (reference sequence). The full variable domain, rest sourced from reference TRBV27 and TRBJ2-6, is EAQVTQNPRYLITVTGKKLTVTCSQNMNHEYMSWYRQDPGLGLRQIYYSMNVEVTDKGDVPEGYKVSRKEKRNFPLILESPSPNQTSLYFCASKFGSGANVLTFGAGSRLTVL.

J is TRBJ1-3 and V is TRBV9; D not resolved. Trimming cost V 4 bases and J 3 bases, with 14 bases left between them. The germline V gene encodes CDR1 SGDLS and CDR2 YYNGEE. The CDR3 sequence is 15 residues long. The CDR3 protein is CASSSRGVVGNTIYF. The CDR3 DNA sequence: TGTGCCAGCAGCTCCCGCGGGGTCGTTGGAAACACCATATATTTT.